This T cell receptor (beta chain) was sequenced during a study of monozygotic twins with inflammatory bowel disease. Study-level findings and limits: IBD-affected twins scored below their healthy co-twins in TCRbeta diversity (inverse Simpson).

Concerning this clonotype: Its antigen is unidentified.

Incorporation of UMIs carrying a 6-nucleotide sample barcode was performed by template switching. Using the 5' RACE reads, TCRdb records one entry per CDR3 protein without DNA. The sample yields about 450,000 distinct CDR3 sequences, of which the top ten take up 2.4%. The CDR3 totals 15 residues. Germline V gene lookup returns CDR1 MNHEY and CDR2 SVGAGI. This clonotype originated in a human donor with ulcerative colitis or Crohn's disease, or a healthy co-twin of an affected twin (not recorded which). The source material was blood. The chain uses TRBV6-5 and TRBJ2-3. CDR3 loop: CASSYSHRGTDTQYF.